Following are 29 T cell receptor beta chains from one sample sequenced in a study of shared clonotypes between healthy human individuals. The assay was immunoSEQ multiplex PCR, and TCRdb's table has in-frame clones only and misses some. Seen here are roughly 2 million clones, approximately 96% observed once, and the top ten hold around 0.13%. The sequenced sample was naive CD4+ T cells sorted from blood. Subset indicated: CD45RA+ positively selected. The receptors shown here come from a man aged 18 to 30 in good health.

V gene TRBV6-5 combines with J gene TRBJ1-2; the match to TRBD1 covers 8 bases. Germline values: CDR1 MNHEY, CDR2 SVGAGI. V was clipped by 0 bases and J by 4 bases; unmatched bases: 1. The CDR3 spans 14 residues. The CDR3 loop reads CASSYSGQGYGYTF. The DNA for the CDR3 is TGTGCCAGCAGTTACTCAGGACAGGGCTATGGCTACACCTTC.

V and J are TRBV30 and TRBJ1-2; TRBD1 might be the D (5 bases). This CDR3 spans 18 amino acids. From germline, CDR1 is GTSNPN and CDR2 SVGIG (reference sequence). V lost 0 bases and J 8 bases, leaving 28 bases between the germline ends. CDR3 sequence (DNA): TGTGCCTGGAGTGTAGCTCTCCTTTCCCGGACAACCCCGCGGGGCTACACCTTC. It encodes CAWSVALLSRTTPRGYTF.

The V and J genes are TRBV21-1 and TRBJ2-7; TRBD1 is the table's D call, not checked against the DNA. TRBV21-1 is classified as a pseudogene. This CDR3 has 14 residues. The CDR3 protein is CASSKKNRRYEQYF. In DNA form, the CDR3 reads TGTGCCAGCAGCAAAAAAAACAGGCGCTACGAGCAGTACTTC.

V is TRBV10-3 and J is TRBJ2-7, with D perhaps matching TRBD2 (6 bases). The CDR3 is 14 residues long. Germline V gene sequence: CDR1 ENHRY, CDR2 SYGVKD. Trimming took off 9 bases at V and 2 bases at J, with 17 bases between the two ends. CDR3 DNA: TGTGCCATATCCCGGGAGCCGGACGCCTACGAGCAGTACTTC. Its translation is CAISREPDAYEQYF.

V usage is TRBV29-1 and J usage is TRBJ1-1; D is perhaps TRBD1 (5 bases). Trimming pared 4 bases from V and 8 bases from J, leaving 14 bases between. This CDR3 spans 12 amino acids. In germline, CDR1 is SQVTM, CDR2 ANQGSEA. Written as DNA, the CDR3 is TGCAGCGTTGGCCGGGGGGGGTTAGAAGCTTTCTTT. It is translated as CSVGRGGLEAFF.

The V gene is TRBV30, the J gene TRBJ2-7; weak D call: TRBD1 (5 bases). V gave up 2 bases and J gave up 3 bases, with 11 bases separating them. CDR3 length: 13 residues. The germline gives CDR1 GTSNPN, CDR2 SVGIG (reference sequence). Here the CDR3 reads CAWSQGVLYEQYF. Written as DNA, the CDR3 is TGTGCCTGGAGTCAAGGGGTTCTCTACGAGCAGTACTTC.

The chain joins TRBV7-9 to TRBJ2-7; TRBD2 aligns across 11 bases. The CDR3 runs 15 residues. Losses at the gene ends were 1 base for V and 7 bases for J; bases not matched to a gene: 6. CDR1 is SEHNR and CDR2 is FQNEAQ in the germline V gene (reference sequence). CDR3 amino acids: CASSLGLAGGGEQYF. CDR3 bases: TGTGCCAGCAGCTTAGGGCTAGCGGGAGGAGGTGAGCAGTACTTC.

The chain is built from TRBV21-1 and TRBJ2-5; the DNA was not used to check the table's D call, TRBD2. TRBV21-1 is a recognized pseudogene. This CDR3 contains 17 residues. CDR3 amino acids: CASSARLVAKYQETQYF. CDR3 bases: TGTGCCAGCAGCGCCCGGTTGGTAGCAAAGTACCAAGAGACCCAGTACTTC.

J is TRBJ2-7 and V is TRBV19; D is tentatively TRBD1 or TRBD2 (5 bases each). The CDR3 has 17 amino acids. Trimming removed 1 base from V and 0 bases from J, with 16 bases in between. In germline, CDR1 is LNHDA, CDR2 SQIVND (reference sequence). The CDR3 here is CASSIGSSGGSSYEQYF. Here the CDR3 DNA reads TGTGCCAGTAGTATAGGATCTTCTGGGGGAAGCTCCTACGAGCAGTACTTC.

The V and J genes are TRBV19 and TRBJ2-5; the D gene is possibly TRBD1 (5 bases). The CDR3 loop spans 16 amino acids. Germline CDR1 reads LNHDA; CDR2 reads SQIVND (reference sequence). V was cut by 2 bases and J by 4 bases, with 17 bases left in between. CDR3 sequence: CASSILAQKGLETQYF. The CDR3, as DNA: TGTGCCAGTAGTATATTAGCCCAAAAGGGGCTAGAGACCCAGTACTTC.

The CDR3 DNA is TGCGCCAGCAGCCTTATGACCGGGGATGGCTACACCTTC. Amino acid sequence: CASSLMTGDGYTF. This chain joins TRBV4-3 and TRBJ1-2; D gene ambiguous. The CDR3 is 13 amino acids. V was trimmed by 4 bases and J by 6 bases, leaving 12 bases between them. Germline CDR1 LGHNA, CDR2 YSLEER.

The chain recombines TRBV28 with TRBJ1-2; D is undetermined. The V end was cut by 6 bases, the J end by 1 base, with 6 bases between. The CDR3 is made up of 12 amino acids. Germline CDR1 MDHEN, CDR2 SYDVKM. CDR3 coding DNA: TGTGCCAGCAGGGAAGATAACTATGGCTACACCTTC. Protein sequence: CASREDNYGYTF.

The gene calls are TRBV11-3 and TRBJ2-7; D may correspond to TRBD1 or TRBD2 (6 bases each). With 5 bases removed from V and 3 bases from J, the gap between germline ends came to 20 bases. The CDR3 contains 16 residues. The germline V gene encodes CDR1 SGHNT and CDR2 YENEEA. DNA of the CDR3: TGTGCCAGCAGCAAAGGCCTCGGAGGGGGTGGCTACGAGCAGTACTTC. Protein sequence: CASSKGLGGGGYEQYF.

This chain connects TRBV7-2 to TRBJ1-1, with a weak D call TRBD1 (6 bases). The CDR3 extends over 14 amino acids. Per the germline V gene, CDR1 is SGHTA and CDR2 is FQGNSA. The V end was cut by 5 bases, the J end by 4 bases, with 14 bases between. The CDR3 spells CASSTQGVGTEAFF. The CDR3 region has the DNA TGTGCCAGCAGCACACAGGGAGTTGGCACTGAAGCTTTCTTT. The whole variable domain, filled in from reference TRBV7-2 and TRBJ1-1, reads GAGVSQSPSNKVTEKGKDVELRCDPISGHTALYWYRQSLGQGLEFLIYFQGNSAPDKSGLPSDRFSAERTGGSVSTLTIQRTQQEDSAVYLCASSTQGVGTEAFFGQGTRLTVV.

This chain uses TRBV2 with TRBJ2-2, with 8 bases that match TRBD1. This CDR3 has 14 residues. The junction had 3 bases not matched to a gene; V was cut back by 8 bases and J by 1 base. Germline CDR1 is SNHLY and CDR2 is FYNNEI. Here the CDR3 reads CASAGTGNTGELFF. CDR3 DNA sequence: TGTGCCAGCGCCGGGACAGGGAACACCGGGGAGCTGTTTTTT.

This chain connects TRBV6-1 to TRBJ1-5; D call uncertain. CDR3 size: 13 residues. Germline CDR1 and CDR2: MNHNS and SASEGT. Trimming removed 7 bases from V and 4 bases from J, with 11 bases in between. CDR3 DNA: TGTGCCAGCATTGGGGTCTCGAATCAGCCCCAGCATTTT. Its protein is CASIGVSNQPQHF.

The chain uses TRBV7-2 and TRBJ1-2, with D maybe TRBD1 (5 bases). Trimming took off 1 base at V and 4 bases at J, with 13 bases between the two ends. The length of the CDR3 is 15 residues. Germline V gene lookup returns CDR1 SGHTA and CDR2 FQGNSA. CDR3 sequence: CASSLEGLDAYGYTF. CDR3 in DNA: TGTGCCAGCAGCTTAGAGGGACTGGACGCCTATGGCTACACCTTC. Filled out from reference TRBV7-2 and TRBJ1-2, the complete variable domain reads GAGVSQSPSNKVTEKGKDVELRCDPISGHTALYWYRQSLGQGLEFLIYFQGNSAPDKSGLPSDRFSAERTGGSVSTLTIQRTQQEDSAVYLCASSLEGLDAYGYTFGSGTRLTVV.

The CDR3 loop reads CAWSRENIQYF. The CDR3 region has the DNA TGTGCCTGGAGTAGAGAAAACATTCAGTACTTC. The rearrangement links TRBV30 to TRBJ2-4; D not certain. Germline lookup yields CDR1 GTSNPN and CDR2 SVGIG (reference sequence). The V end lost 2 bases, the J end lost 5 bases, and 4 bases lay between the germline ends. The CDR3 runs to 11 residues.

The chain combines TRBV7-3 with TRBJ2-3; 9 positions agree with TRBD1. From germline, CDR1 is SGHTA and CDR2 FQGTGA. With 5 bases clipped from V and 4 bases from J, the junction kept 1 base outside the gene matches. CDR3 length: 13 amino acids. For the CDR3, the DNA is TGTGCCAGCAGCACAGGGGGCCCAGATACGCAGTATTTT. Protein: CASSTGGPDTQYF. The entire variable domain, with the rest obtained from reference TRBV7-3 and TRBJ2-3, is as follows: GAGVSQTPSNKVTEKGKYVELRCDPISGHTALYWYRQSLGQGPEFLIYFQGTGAADDSGLPNDRFFAVRPEGSVSTLKIQRTERGDSAVYLCASSTGGPDTQYFGPGTRLTVL.

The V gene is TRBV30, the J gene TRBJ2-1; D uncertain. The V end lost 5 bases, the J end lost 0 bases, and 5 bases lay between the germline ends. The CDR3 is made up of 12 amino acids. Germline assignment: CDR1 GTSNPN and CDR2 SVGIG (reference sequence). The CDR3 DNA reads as TGTGCCTGGGTTTTCTCCTACAATGAGCAGTTCTTC. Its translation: CAWVFSYNEQFF. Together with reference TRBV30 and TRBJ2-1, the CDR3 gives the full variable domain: SQTIHQWPATLVQPVGSPLSLECTVEGTSNPNLYWYRQAAGRGLQLLFYSVGIGQISSEVPQNLSASRPQDRQFILSSKKLLLSDSGFYLCAWVFSYNEQFFGPGTRLTVL.

The DNA for the CDR3 is TGTGCCAGCGGGGCAGAACAGGGGGGGAGTGAAAAACTGTTTTTT. It codes for CASGAEQGGSEKLFF. This chain uses TRBV2 with TRBJ1-4, with 8 bases aligning to TRBD1. There are 15 residues in the CDR3. J gave up 7 bases and V 8 bases, and 12 bases lay outside the gene matches. Germline-derived CDR1 and CDR2 are SNHLY and FYNNEI. The entire variable domain, with the rest obtained from reference TRBV2 and TRBJ1-4, is as follows: EPEVTQTPSHQVTQMGQEVILRCVPISNHLYFYWYRQILGQKVEFLVSFYNNEISEKSEIFDDQFSVERPDGSNFTLKIRSTKLEDSAMYFCASGAEQGGSEKLFFGSGTQLSVL.

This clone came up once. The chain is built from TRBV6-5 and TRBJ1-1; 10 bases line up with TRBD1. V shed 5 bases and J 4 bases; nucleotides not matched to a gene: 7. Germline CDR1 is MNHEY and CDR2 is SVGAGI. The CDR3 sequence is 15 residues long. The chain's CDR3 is CASSGRDRGSTEAFF. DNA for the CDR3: TGTGCCAGCAGTGGCCGGGACAGGGGATCCACTGAAGCTTTCTTT.

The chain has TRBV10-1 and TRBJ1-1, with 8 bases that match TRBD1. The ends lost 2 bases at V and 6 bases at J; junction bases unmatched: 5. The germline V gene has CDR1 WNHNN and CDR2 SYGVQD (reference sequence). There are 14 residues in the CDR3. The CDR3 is CASSEPGGSAEAFF. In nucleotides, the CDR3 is TGCGCCAGCAGTGAGCCAGGGGGCTCGGCTGAAGCTTTCTTT.

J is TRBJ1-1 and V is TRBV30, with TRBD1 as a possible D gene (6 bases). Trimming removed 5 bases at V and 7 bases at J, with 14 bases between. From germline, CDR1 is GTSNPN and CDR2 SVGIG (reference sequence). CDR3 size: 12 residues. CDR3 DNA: TGTGCCTGGGATACAGGGTTGGGTGAAGCTTTCTTT. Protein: CAWDTGLGEAFF.

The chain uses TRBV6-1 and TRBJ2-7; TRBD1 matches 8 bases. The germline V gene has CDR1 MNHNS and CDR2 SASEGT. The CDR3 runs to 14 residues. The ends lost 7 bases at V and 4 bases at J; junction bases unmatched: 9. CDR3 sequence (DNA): TGTGCCAGCAACGGACAGGGTAATTCTTACGAGCAGTACTTC. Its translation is CASNGQGNSYEQYF.

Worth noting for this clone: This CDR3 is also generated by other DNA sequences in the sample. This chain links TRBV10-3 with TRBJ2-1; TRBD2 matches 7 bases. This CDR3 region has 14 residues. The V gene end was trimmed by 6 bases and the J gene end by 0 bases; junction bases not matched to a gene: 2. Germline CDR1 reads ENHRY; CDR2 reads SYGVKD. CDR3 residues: CAISGGSSYNEQFF. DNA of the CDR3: TGTGCCATCAGCGGCGGGAGCTCCTACAATGAGCAGTTCTTC.

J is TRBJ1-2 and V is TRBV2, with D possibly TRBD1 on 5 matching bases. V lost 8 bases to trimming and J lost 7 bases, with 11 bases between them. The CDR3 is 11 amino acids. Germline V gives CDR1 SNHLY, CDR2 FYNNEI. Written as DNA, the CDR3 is TGTGCCAGCGGGGGGGTAGGTGGCTACACCTTC. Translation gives CASGGVGGYTF.

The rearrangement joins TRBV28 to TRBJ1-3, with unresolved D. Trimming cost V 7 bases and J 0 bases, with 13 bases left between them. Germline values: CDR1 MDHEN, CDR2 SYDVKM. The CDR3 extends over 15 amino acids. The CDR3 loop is CASTVGSYSGNTIYF. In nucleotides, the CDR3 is TGTGCCAGCACCGTCGGGTCTTACTCTGGAAACACCATATATTTT.

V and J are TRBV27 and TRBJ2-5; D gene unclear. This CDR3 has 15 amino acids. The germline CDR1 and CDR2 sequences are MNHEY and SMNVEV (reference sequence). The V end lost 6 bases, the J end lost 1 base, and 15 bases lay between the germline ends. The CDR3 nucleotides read TGTGCCAGCAGACCGCCTGGGTGGGCCCAAGAGACCCAGTACTTC. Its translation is CASRPPGWAQETQYF.